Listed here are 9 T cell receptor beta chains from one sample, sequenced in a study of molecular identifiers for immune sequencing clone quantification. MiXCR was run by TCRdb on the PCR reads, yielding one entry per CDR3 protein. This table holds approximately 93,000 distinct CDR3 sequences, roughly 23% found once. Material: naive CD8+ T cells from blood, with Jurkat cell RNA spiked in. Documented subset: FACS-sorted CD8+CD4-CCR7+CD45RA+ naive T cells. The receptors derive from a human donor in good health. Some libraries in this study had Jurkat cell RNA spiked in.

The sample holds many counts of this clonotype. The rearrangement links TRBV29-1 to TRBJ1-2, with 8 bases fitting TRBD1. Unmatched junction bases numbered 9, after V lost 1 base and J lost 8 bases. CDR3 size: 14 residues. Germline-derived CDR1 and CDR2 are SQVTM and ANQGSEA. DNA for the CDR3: TGCAGCGTTGAAGCGGGACAGGAGGCACAAGGCTACACCTTC. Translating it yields CSVEAGQEAQGYTF. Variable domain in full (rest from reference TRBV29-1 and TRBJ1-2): SAVISQKPSRDICQRGTSLTIQCQVDSQVTMMFWYRQQPGQSLTLIATANQGSEATYESGFVIDKFPISRPNLTFSTLTVSNMSPEDSSIYLCSVEAGQEAQGYTFGSGTRLTVV.

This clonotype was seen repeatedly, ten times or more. CDR3 nucleotides: TGTGCCAGCAGCGAGGGGGCATGGAGCACTGAAGCTTTCTTT. Translating gives CASSEGAWSTEAFF. This chain connects TRBV7-8 to TRBJ1-1; TRBD1 matches 7 bases. V lost 5 bases and J lost 4; bases outside the gene matches: 7. The CDR3 consists of 14 residues. The germline gives CDR1 SGHVS, CDR2 FQNEAQ.

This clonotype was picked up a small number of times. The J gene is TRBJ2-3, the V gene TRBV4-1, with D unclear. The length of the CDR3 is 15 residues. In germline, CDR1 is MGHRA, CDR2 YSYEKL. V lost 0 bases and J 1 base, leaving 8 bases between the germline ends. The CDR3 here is CASSQDPGGTDTQYF. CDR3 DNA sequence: TGCGCCAGCAGCCAAGATCCCGGAGGCACAGATACGCAGTATTTT.

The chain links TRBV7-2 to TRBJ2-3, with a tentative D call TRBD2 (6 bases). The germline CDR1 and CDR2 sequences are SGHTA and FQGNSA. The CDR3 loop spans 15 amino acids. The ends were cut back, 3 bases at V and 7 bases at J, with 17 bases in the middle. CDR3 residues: CASSFWGGVPNTQYF. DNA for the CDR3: TGTGCCAGCAGCTTTTGGGGCGGGGTGCCAAATACGCAGTATTTT.

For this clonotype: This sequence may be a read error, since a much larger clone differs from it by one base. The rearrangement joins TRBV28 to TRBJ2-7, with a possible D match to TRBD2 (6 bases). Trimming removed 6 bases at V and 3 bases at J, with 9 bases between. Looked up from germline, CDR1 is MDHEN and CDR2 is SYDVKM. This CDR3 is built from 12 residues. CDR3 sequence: CASSNGGYEQYF. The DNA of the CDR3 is TGTGCCAGCAGCAACGGGGGCTACGAGCAGTACTTC.

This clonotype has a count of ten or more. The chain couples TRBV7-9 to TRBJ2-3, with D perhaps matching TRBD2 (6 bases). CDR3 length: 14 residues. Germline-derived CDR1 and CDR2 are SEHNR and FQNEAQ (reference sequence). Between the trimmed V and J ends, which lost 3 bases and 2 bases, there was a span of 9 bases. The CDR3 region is CASSFGGHTDTQYF. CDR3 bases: TGTGCCAGCAGCTTCGGGGGTCACACAGATACGCAGTATTTT.

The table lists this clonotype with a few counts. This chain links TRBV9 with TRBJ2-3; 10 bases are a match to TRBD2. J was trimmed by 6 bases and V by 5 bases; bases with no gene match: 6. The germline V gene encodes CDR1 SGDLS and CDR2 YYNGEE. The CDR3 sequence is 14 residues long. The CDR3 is CASSFSGGIDTQYF. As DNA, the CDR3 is TGTGCCAGCAGTTTTAGCGGGGGGATCGATACGCAGTATTTT.

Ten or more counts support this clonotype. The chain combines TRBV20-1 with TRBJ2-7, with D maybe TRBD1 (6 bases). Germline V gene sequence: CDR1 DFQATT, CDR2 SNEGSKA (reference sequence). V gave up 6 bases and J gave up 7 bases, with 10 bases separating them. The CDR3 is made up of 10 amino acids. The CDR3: CSASQGEQYF. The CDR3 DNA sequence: TGCAGTGCCAGTCAGGGGGAGCAGTACTTC.

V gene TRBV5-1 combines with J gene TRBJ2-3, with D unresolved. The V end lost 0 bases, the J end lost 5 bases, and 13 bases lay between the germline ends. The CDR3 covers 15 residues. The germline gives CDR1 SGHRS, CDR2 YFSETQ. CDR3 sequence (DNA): TGCGCCAGCAGCTTGGAACTTAGCTATGGAGATACGCAGTATTTT. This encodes CASSLELSYGDTQYF.